Presented here are 20 T cell receptor beta chains from one specimen sequenced in a study of blood T cell repertoires in COVID-19. Data came from immunoSEQ multiplex PCR; TCRdb stores just in-frame clones and leaves some out. The data show about 200,000 clones, approximately 81% seen once. Sequenced: peripheral blood. The receptor set was obtained from a woman aged 80 or older with acute or convalescent COVID-19.

This chain joins TRBV19 and TRBJ1-4; 7 bases align to TRBD1. This CDR3 spans 13 amino acids. V gave up 4 bases and J gave up 7 bases; unmatched junction bases: 3. From germline, CDR1 is LNHDA and CDR2 SQIVND (reference sequence). The CDR3 coding sequence is TGTGCCAGTAGTACGACAGGGTTTGAAAAACTGTTTTTT. It codes for CASSTTGFEKLFF. Complete variable domain (other parts from reference TRBV19 and TRBJ1-4): DGGITQSPKYLFRKEGQNVTLSCEQNLNHDAMYWYRQDPGQGLRLIYYSQIVNDFQKGDIAEGYSVSREKKESFPLTVTSAQKNPTAFYLCASSTTGFEKLFFGSGTQLSVL.

J is TRBJ2-2 and V is TRBV19; 8 bases are a match to TRBD1. CDR3 length: 16 residues. The junction had 9 bases not matched to a gene; V was cut back by 5 bases and J by 4 bases. CDR1 LNHDA and CDR2 SQIVND come from the germline V gene (reference sequence). In DNA, the CDR3 is TGTGCCAGTAGTGCCCGACAGGGGACGGGCACCGGGGAGCTGTTTTTT. Residues: CASSARQGTGTGELFF.

The rearrangement uses TRBV2 and TRBJ2-7; TRBD1 agrees at 9 bases. The CDR3 totals 14 residues. CDR1 SNHLY and CDR2 FYNNEI come from the germline V gene. After removal of 1 base from V and 6 bases from J, the junction contained 4 bases not matched to a gene. Written as DNA, the CDR3 is TGTGCCAGCAGTGAAGACACAGGGGGCGGCGAGCAGTACTTC. Protein product: CASSEDTGGGEQYF.

About this clone: The sample holds other DNA sequences that translate to the same CDR3. This sequence joins TRBV30 and TRBJ2-7; D is unclear. There are 12 residues in the CDR3. From germline, CDR1 is GTSNPN and CDR2 SVGIG (reference sequence). The V end lost 0 bases, the J end lost 1 base, and 4 bases lay between the germline ends. CDR3 bases: TGTGCCTGGAGTGTTTCATCCTACGAGCAGTACTTC. Protein: CAWSVSSYEQYF.

The rearrangement uses TRBV7-2 and TRBJ1-4, with unresolved D. The CDR3 spans 13 residues. The germline gives CDR1 SGHTA, CDR2 FQGNSA. Between the trimmed V and J ends, which lost 4 bases and 5 bases, there was a span of 8 bases. The CDR3 region is CASSYNRNEKLFF. The CDR3 bases are TGTGCCAGCAGCTACAACCGAAATGAAAAACTGTTTTTT.

This clone was detected a few times. V and J are TRBV10-3 and TRBJ1-2; 8 nucleotides agree with TRBD1. V shed 4 bases, J shed 7 bases, and the junction held 5 bases outside the gene matches. Germline V lookup: CDR1 ENHRY, CDR2 SYGVKD. The CDR3 loop spans 13 amino acids. Here the CDR3 reads CAISGGQGTGYTF. CDR3 nucleotides: TGTGCCATCAGTGGTGGACAGGGTACTGGCTACACCTTC.

The V gene is TRBV19, the J gene TRBJ1-6; 9 bases are a match to TRBD1. CDR1 is LNHDA and CDR2 is SQIVND in the germline V gene (reference sequence). Trimming took 7 bases from V and 8 from J; bases not matched to a gene: 6. This CDR3 contains 14 residues. CDR3 region: CASIKQGAYSPLHF. The CDR3 coding sequence is TGTGCCAGTATCAAACAGGGGGCCTATTCACCCCTCCACTTT.

The chain has TRBV25-1 and TRBJ1-2; 7 nucleotides line up with TRBD1. Germline V gives CDR1 MGHDK, CDR2 SYGVNS. Losses at the gene ends were 7 bases for V and 6 bases for J; bases not matched to a gene: 8. CDR3 length: 13 amino acids. The CDR3: CASTAQGRDGYTF. CDR3 nucleotide sequence: TGTGCCAGCACCGCACAGGGGCGGGATGGCTACACCTTC.

The J gene is TRBJ1-2, the V gene TRBV6-5; TRBD1 might be the D (6 bases). V lost 10 bases to trimming and J lost 3 bases, with 15 bases between them. This CDR3 has 13 residues. Germline CDR1 MNHEY, CDR2 SVGAGI. CDR3 residues: CATQRQEHYGYTF. The CDR3 DNA follows: TGTGCCACCCAACGACAGGAACACTATGGCTACACCTTC.

This clone was observed a single time. CDR3 amino acids: CASSWGGGSYEQYF. CDR3 nucleotide sequence: TGCGCCAGCAGTTGGGGGGGAGGCTCCTACGAGCAGTACTTC. V gene TRBV5-1 combines with J gene TRBJ2-7; 7 bases match TRBD2. The CDR3 runs 14 residues. Unmatched junction bases numbered 5, after V lost 5 bases and J lost 0 bases. Germline V gene data show CDR1 as SGHRS and CDR2 as YFSETQ.

The gene calls are TRBV19 and TRBJ1-2; TRBD1 aligns across 9 bases. CDR1 is LNHDA and CDR2 is SQIVND in the germline V gene (reference sequence). The CDR3 contains 12 residues. The trim removed 6 bases at V and 7 bases at J, leaving 3 bases unmatched. CDR3: CASSWTGAGYTF. The CDR3, as DNA: TGTGCCAGTAGCTGGACAGGGGCTGGCTACACCTTC.

The chain carries TRBV12-3 or TRBV12-4 and TRBJ2-7; a possible D gene is TRBD1 (5 bases). The CDR3 contains 13 residues. V shed 5 bases and J shed 6 bases, with 14 bases lying between them. The CDR3 spells CASSIHQGTEQYF. For the CDR3, the DNA is TGTGCCAGCAGTATTCACCAGGGAACCGAGCAGTACTTC.

This clone was counted only a few times. The rearrangement joins TRBV4-1 to TRBJ2-5, with D maybe TRBD2 (6 bases). Per germline, CDR1 MGHRA and CDR2 YSYEKL. V lost 3 bases and J 5 bases, leaving 16 bases between the germline ends. CDR3 length: 15 amino acids. This CDR3 is CASSQVSGRGETQYF. The CDR3 nucleotides are TGCGCCAGCAGCCAGGTCTCCGGTCGGGGGGAGACCCAGTACTTC.

The CDR3 region is CASSPRTVNEQFF. The CDR3 coding sequence is TGTGCCAGCTCACCCCGGACAGTCAATGAGCAGTTCTTC. The genes are TRBV18 and TRBJ2-1, with D possibly TRBD1 on 6 matching bases. V was clipped by 3 bases and J by 6 bases, with 9 bases between them. Germline lookup yields CDR1 KGHSH and CDR2 LQKENI. This CDR3 region has 13 residues.

The chain recombines TRBV30 with TRBJ2-2, with D hard to call. CDR1 and CDR2 from the germline V gene are GTSNPN and SVGIG (reference sequence). CDR3 size: 11 residues. V was cut by 4 bases and J by 5 bases, with 5 bases left in between. The CDR3 DNA sequence: TGTGCCTGGAAACAGACCGGGGAGCTGTTTTTT. It specifies CAWKQTGELFF.

The chain uses TRBV10-3 and TRBJ1-1; D is undetermined. The germline V gene encodes CDR1 ENHRY and CDR2 SYGVKD. There are 14 residues in the CDR3. The V end was cut by 5 bases, the J end by 3 bases, with 13 bases between. The CDR3 sequence is CAISIGWEDTEAFF. The CDR3 DNA sequence: TGTGCCATCAGTATAGGGTGGGAGGACACTGAAGCTTTCTTT.

The V call is TRBV11-3, the J call TRBJ2-5; D may be TRBD2 (5 bases). V gave up 1 base and J gave up 4 bases, with 10 bases separating them. This CDR3 is 14 amino acids long. The germline V gene encodes CDR1 SGHNT and CDR2 YENEEA. The CDR3 DNA follows: TGTGCCAGCAGCTTAGGACTGGGGAGAGAGACCCAGTACTTC. Amino acids: CASSLGLGRETQYF.

This chain connects TRBV30 to TRBJ1-1; possible D gene TRBD1, 5 bases. Trimming stripped 2 bases from V and 7 bases from J, with 11 bases between. CDR1 GTSNPN and CDR2 SVGIG come from the germline V gene (reference sequence). The CDR3 length is 12 residues. The CDR3 nucleotides are TGTGCCTGGAGTCCGCAGGGTGTTGAAGCTTTCTTT. It encodes CAWSPQGVEAFF.

The V call is TRBV7-3, the J call TRBJ2-1, with 9 positions matching TRBD2. The CDR3 runs 16 residues. The germline V gene has CDR1 SGHTA and CDR2 FQGTGA. The junction had 6 bases not matched to a gene; V was cut back by 0 bases and J by 6 bases. The CDR3 DNA reads TGTGCCAGCAGCTTAACTAGCGGGAGCCTTGTCAATGAGCAGTTCTTC. Amino acids: CASSLTSGSLVNEQFF.

The rearrangement uses TRBV5-8 and TRBJ2-7; D might be TRBD1 (6 bases). This CDR3 has 15 residues. The germline V and J ends were trimmed by 1 base and 0 bases, with 11 bases remaining between them. CDR1 and CDR2 from the germline V gene are SGHTS and YDEGEE. The CDR3 reads CASSLSAGVSYEQYF. CDR3 DNA: TGTGCCAGCAGCTTGTCCGCAGGGGTCTCCTACGAGCAGTACTTC.